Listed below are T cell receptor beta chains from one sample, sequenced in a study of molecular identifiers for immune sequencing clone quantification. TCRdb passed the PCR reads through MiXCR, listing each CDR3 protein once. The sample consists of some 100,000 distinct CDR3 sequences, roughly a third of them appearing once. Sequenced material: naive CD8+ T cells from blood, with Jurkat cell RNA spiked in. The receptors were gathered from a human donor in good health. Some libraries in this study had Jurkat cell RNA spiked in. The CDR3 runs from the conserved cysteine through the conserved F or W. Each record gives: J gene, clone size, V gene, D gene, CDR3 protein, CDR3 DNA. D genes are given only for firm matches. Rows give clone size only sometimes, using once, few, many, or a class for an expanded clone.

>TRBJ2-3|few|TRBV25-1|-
CASSGMRQYF
TGTGCCAGTTCAGGCATGAGGCAGTATTTT
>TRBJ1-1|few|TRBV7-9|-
CASSSSKDMNTEAFF
TGTGCCAGCAGCTCAAGCAAGGATATGAACACTGAAGCTTTCTTT
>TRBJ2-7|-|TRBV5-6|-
CASSLGSHEQYF
TGTGCCAGCAGCTTGGGCAGTCACGAGCAGTACTTC
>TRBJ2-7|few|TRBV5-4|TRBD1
CASSHDRVEQYF
TGTGCCAGCAGCCACGACAGGGTCGAGCAGTACTTC
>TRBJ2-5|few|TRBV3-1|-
CASSQEERRMTQYF
TGTGCCAGCAGCCAAGAAGAGAGGAGAATGACCCAGTACTTC
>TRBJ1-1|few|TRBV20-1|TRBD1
CSARGAQGQGRTEAFF
TGCAGTGCTAGAGGAGCTCAAGGACAGGGGCGAACTGAAGCTTTCTTT
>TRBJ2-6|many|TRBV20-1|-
CSASELGAGANVLTF
TGCAGTGCTAGTGAGCTAGGGGCCGGGGCCAACGTCCTGACTTTC
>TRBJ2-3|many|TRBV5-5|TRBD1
CASSLDRGLSTDTQYF
TGTGCCAGCAGCTTAGACAGGGGGTTGTCAACAGATACGCAGTATTTT
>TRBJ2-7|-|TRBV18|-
CASSPLQGGRPYEQYF
TGTGCCAGCTCACCACTTCAGGGGGGCAGACCCTACGAGCAGTACTTC
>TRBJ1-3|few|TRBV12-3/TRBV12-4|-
CASSLPNSGNTIYF
TGTGCCAGCAGTCTACCAAACTCTGGAAACACCATATATTTT
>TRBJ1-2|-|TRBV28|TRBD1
CASSRPQGVPYGYTF
TGTGCCAGCAGTCGCCCGCAGGGGGTCCCCTATGGCTACACCTTC
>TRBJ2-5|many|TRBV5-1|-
CASSLAANQETQYF
TGCGCCAGCAGCTTGGCCGCAAATCAAGAGACCCAGTACTTC
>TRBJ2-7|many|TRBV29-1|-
CSVEGEEQYF
TGCAGCGTTGAGGGAGAGGAGCAGTACTTC
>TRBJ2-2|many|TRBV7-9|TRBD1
CASSPRDRGNTGELFF
TGTGCCAGCAGTCCCCGGGACAGGGGGAACACCGGGGAGCTGTTTTTT
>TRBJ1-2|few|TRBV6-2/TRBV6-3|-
CASTGTGGYGYTF
TGTGCCAGCACCGGAACTGGGGGCTATGGCTACACCTTC
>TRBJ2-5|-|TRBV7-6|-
CASSDRETQYF
TGTGCCAGCAGCGACCGTGAGACCCAGTACTTC
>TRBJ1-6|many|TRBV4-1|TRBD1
CASSQAPGTGYNSPLHF
TGCGCCAGCAGCCAAGCCCCCGGGACAGGCTATAATTCACCCCTCCACTTT
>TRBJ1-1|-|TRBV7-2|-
CASSLMLPKNTEAYF
TGTGCCAGCAGCTTAATGCTTCCTAAGAACACTGAAGCTTACTTT
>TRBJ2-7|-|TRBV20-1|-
CSARQRWATYDQYF
TGCAGTGCTAGACAACGATGGGCGACCTACGATCAGTACTTC
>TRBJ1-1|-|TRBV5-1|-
CASRPSTGPEAFF
TGCGCCAGCAGACCTTCCACAGGTCCCGAAGCTTTCTTT
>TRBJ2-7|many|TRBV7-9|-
CASSLDKKTGSSYEQYF
TGTGCCAGCAGCTTAGACAAAAAAACAGGGTCCTCCTACGAGCAGTACTTC